This T cell receptor (beta chain) is from a study of blood T cells in healthy people across ages. Study in general: There was about one barcoded beta molecule captured by template switching per two T cells.

A sample-barcoded 5' primer and a J-beta primer mix were used in a second PCR of roughly 7 to 11 cycles. TCRdb re-derived calls from the 5' RACE reads in MiXCR, one entry per CDR3 protein. The sample shows about 1 million distinct CDR3 sequences, less than 50% of them seen only once. A remark on this clonotype: The antigen is not known.

The junction had 7 bases not matched to a gene; V was cut back by 5 bases and J by 8 bases. CDR1 is SGHVS, CDR2 FNYEAQ, per germline. This CDR3 region has 14 residues. Findings and limits, study-wide: Researchers deemed the diversity estimates from one million T cells underestimates. Significant beta diversity loss was already apparent by age approximately 38, declining roughly linearly. A strong correlation between TCR beta diversity and naive T cell percentage was seen.

The receptor comes from a woman aged 55-69 years in good health. The sample taken for sequencing was blood. The rearrangement uses TRBV7-6 and TRBJ1-1; 11 bases align to TRBD1. This CDR3 is CASSGGQGASEAFF. The CDR3 region has the DNA TGTGCCAGCAGCGGCGGACAGGGGGCATCGGAAGCTTTCTTT.